The source of this T cell receptor beta chain is a study of T cells in Graves' hyperthyroidism and ophthalmopathy. Study-level results: Most clonotypes that expanded in the thyroid above 0.001 also showed up in blood.

The CDR3 has 14 residues. Trimming left V 2 bases short and J 0 bases short, with 8 bases between. CDR1 is GTSNPN and CDR2 is SVGIG in the germline V gene (reference sequence). Concerning this clonotype itself: Its antigen remains unidentified.

It was RNA transcripts that yielded the amplified TCR beta CDR3 regions. Carried out on the TCR CDR3, a first-round RT-PCR used the HTBI primer set. TCRdb ran MiXCR on the multiplex PCR reads and lists one entry per CDR3 protein. The sample includes around 370,000 distinct CDR3 sequences, approximately 17% of them seen just once. The gene calls are TRBV30 and TRBJ1-5; D is possibly TRBD1 (5 bases). Sequencing was done on a sample of blood. The TCR sequence derives from a man aged 18-30 years with Graves' ophthalmopathy. The CDR3: CAWSIDSSNQPQHF. In DNA, the CDR3 is TGTGCCTGGAGTATCGACAGTAGCAATCAGCCCCAGCATTTT.